The clone carrying this TCR beta chain has a handful of counts. This sample is drawn from a study of blood T cell repertoires in COVID-19. Only in-frame clones appear in the TCRdb table, and some are missing; sequencing was by immunoSEQ multiplex PCR. The table lists about 380,000 clones, approximately 81% of them singletons, with 3.5% to 4% in the top ten. Germline V gene data show CDR1 as SQVTM and CDR2 as ANQGSEA. V lost 4 bases, J lost 6 bases, and 15 bases lay in between. The CDR3 covers 13 residues. Sequences were obtained from peripheral blood. The TCR sequence derives from a woman under 30 with acute or convalescent COVID-19. The chain links TRBV29-1 to TRBJ1-2, with no clear D. The CDR3 reads CSVGRFGSDGYTF. The CDR3 nucleotides are TGCAGCGTTGGAAGGTTCGGGAGCGATGGCTACACCTTC. Variable domain in full (rest from reference TRBV29-1 and TRBJ1-2): SAVISQKPSRDICQRGTSLTIQCQVDSQVTMMFWYRQQPGQSLTLIATANQGSEATYESGFVIDKFPISRPNLTFSTLTVSNMSPEDSSIYLCSVGRFGSDGYTFGSGTRLTVV.